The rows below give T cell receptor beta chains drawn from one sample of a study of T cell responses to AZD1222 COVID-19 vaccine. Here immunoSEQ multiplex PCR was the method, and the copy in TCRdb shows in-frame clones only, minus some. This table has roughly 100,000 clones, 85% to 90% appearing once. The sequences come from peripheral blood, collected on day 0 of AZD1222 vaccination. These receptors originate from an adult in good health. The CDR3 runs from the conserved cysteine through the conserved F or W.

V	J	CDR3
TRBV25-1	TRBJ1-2	CASSTGYNYGYTF
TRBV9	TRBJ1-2	CASSSMGVGGNGYTF
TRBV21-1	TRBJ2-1	CASSAGNEQFF
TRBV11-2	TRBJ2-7	CASSYGRIYEQYF
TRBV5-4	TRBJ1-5	CASSVDREVGQPQHF
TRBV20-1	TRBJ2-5	CSARQETQYF
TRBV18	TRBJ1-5	CASSPYPDRGSNQPQHF
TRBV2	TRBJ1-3	CASSDGRFSGNTIYF
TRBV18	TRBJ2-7	CASSPAGQGGYEQYF
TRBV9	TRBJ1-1	CASSATGSGEAFF
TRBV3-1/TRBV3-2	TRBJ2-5	CASSQEGGGLVTQYF
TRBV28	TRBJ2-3	CASSLAGLAGGSTDTQYF
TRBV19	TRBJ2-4	CASSIVSGVDIQYF
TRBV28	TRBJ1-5	CASSLSRGQGARQPQHF
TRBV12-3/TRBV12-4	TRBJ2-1	CASSLGLGEQFF